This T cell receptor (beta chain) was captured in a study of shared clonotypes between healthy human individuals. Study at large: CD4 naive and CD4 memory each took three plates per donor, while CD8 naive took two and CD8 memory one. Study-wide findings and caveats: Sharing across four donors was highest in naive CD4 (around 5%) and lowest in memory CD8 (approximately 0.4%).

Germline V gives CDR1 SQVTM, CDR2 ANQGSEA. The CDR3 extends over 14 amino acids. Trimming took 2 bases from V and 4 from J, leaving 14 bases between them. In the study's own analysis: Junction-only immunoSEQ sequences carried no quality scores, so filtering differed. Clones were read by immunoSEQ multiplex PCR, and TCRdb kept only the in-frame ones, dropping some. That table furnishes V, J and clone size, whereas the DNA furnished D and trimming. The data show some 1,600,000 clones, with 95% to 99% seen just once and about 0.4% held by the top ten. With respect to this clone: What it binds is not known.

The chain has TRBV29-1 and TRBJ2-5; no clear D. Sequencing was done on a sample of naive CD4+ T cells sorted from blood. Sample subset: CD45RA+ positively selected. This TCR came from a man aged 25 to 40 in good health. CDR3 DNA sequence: TGCAGCGTTGAACCTTCTCTCTGGGGAGAGACCCAGTACTTC. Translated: CSVEPSLWGETQYF.